This TCR beta chain derives from a study of beta chain features in type 1 diabetes. Overall study results and limits: The study found fewer insertions and more deletions at VDJ junctions in type 1 diabetes patients.

With respect to this clone: Its specificity is not known.

Naive, central memory, regulatory and stem cell-like memory cells within the CD4+ compartment were sorted using CD45RO/CCR7/CD25/CD127/CD95/CD27. Sequencing targeted expressed TCRB transcripts, as all isolated RNA had been reverse transcribed. The repertoire was sequenced with immunoSEQ multiplex PCR; TCRdb's copy has only in-frame clones and lacks some. The sample records over 700,000 clones, about a sixth being singletons. Deletions cut 3 bases from V and 5 bases from J, with 14 bases between. CDR3 length: 14 amino acids. Per the germline V gene, CDR1 is ENHRY and CDR2 is SYGVKD. The chain couples TRBV10-3 to TRBJ2-7; D call uncertain. The sample consisted of naive CD4+ T cells from blood. The TCR sequence derives from a woman aged 18-30 years in good health. CDR3 loop: CAISEARTTDEQYF. The CDR3 region has the DNA TGTGCCATCAGTGAAGCCCGGACGACGGACGAGCAGTACTTC.